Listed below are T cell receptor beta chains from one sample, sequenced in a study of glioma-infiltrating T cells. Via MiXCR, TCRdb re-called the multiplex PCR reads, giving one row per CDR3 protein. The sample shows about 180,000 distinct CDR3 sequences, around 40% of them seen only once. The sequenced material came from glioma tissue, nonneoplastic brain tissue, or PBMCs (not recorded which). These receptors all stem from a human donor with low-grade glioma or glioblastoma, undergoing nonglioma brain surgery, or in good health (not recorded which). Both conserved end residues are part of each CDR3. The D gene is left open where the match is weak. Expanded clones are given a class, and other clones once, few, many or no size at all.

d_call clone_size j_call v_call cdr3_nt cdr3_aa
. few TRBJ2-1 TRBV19 TGTGCCAGTAGTATAGGTTCCCACAATGAGCAGTTCTTC CASSIGSHNEQFF
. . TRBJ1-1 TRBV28 TGTGCCAGCAGCCGGATGGACACTAAAGCTTTCTTT CASSRMDTKAFF
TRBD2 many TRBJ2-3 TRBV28 TGTGCCAGCAGTTTAGGAAGGACGGAACTACTAGCGGGAGGCCCCACAGATACGCAGTATTTT CASSLGRTELLAGGPTDTQYF
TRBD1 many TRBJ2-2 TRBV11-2 TGTGCCAGCAGCCCAAGGACAGGCTCCGGGGAGCTGTTTTTT CASSPRTGSGELFF
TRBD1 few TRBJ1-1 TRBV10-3 TGTGCCATCAGTGATCCGGACAGGGAAGCTTTCTTT CAISDPDREAFF
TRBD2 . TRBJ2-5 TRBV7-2 TGTGCCAGCAGCTTAGTTAGCGGGAGTACAGAGACCCATTACTTC CASSLVSGSTETHYF
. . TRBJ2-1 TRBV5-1 TGCGCCAGCAGCCCGGTGCGAACAGGGAGAGCGAATGAGCAGTTCTTC CASSPVRTGRANEQFF
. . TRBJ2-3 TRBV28 TGTGCCAGAAGTTTAGGGCCCTCAGACACAGATACGAAGTATTTT CARSLGPSDTDTKYF
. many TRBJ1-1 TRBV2 TGTGCCAGCAGTGTTTACGGAGAAGCTTTCTTT CASSVYGEAFF
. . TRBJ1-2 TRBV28 TGTGCCAGCAGTTTATTCGTGGTAGGGCTTAACTATGGCTACACCTTC CASSLFVVGLNYGYTF
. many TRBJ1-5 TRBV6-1 TGTGCCAGCAGCAGTCCCGGAGGCAATCAGCCCCAGCATTTT CASSSPGGNQPQHF
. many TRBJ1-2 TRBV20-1 TGCAGTGCTAGAGCGTCGGGACGCATGAACTATGGCTACACCTTC CSARASGRMNYGYTF
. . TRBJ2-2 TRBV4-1 TGCGCCAGCAGCCATGGGGCAGGGAGCACCGGGGAGCTGTTTTTT CASSHGAGSTGELFF
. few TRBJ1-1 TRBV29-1 TGCAGCGTTGGGTCCGGGAACACTGAAGCTTTCTTT CSVGSGNTEAFF
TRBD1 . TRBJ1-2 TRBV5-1 TGCGCCAGCAGAGCAACCGACAGGGGGGATAGCTACACCTTC CASRATDRGDSYTF
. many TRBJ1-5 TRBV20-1 TGCAGTGCTAGAGAGGGGACACACAATCAGCCCCAGCATTTT CSAREGTHNQPQHF
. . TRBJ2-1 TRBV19 TGTGCCAGTAGTATTCCCCCCCCCGGTGAGCAGTTCTTC CASSIPPPGEQFF
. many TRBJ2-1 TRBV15 TGTGCCACCAGCAGAGGGCTAGTGATTTCCAATGAGCAGTTCTTC CATSRGLVISNEQFF
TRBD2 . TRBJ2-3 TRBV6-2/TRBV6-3 TGTGCCAGCAGCACCCGGGCCTGGGGGGGTGTTGGTACGCAGTATTTT CASSTRAWGGVGTQYF
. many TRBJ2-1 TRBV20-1 TGCAGTGCTAGAGTCCCAACTGGCAGGAAAGCTTACAATGAGCAGTTCTTC CSARVPTGRKAYNEQFF
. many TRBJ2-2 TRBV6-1 TGTGCCAGCACCAAAGGGGGAGCGAACACCGGGGAGCTGTTTTTT CASTKGGANTGELFF
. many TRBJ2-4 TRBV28 TGTGCCAGCAGTTTACCGGTTGGAAACATTCAGTACTTC CASSLPVGNIQYF
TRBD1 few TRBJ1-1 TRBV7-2 TGTGCCAGCAGCTCCGGGACAGGGGGCTATGACACTGAAGCTTTCTTT CASSSGTGGYDTEAFF
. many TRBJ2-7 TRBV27 TGTGCCAGCAGTTTATCGTTGGGGGCCAGACTCGAGCAGTACTTC CASSLSLGARLEQYF
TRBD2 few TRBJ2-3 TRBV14 TGTGCCAGCAGCCAAGAAGGTGGGCTAGCGGGAGGAGGTACGCAGTATTTT CASSQEGGLAGGGTQYF
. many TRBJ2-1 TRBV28 TGTGCCAGCAGTTCGACAGAAGCGGGTTTCTACAATGAGCAGTTCTTC CASSSTEAGFYNEQFF
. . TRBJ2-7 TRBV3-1 TGTGCCAGCAGCCAAGTGAAGGGACCCCTGGACGAGCAGTACTTC CASSQVKGPLDEQYF
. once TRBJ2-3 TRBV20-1 TGCAGTGCTGGGGTTAAAGGGGGTCTCACAGGTACGCAGTATTTT CSAGVKGGLTGTQYF
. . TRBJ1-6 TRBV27 TGTGCCAGCAGTTTTGGGTTCTATGATTCACCCCTCCACTTT CASSFGFYDSPLHF
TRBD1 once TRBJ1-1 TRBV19 TGTGCCAGTAGTCTGGACAGGGTGAATACTGAAGCTTTCTTT CASSLDRVNTEAFF
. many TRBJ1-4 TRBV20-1 TGCAGTGCTAGAATAGGAAATGAAAAACTGTTTTTT CSARIGNEKLFF
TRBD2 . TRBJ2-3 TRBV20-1 TGCAGTGCTATGGTTCTTAGCGGGACTCGCTTTCGACGAAGCACAGATACGCAGTATTTT CSAMVLSGTRFRRSTDTQYF
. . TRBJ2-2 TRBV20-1 TGCAGTGCTAGAGTAGGAGGGAACAACGGGGAGCTGTTTTTT CSARVGGNNGELFF
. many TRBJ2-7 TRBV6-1 TGTGCCAGCAGTGAAGCGGTGGATCCCTACGAGCAGTACTTC CASSEAVDPYEQYF
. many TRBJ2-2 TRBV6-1 TGTGCCCTTAAGGCTAGCGCAAACACCGGGGAGCTGTTTTTT CALKASANTGELFF
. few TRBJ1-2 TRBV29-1 TGCAGCGTTGACGTAGGACAGAGCTATGGCTACACCTTC CSVDVGQSYGYTF
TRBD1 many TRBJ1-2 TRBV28 TGTGCCAGCAGATCCACAGGGGGGAACTATGGCTACACCTTC CASRSTGGNYGYTF